Below are 2 T cell receptor beta chains sequenced from a single sample in a study of naive and memory T cell subsets. Two oligonucleotides, mixed equimolar, formed the beta constant-region primer covering TRBC1 and TRBC2. Four rounds of PCR amplified the ligated cDNA using nested alpha and beta constant-region primers plus SP2. MiXCR, applied by TCRdb to the UMI-ligation and nested PCR reads, yields one record per CDR3 protein. This table holds about 120,000 distinct CDR3 sequences, 30% to 45% found once. Sequencing input: central memory CD4+ T cells from blood. The receptors shown here come from a human donor in good health.

The rearrangement uses TRBV5-1 and TRBJ2-2; 10 bases are a match to TRBD2. The CDR3 extends over 16 amino acids. Germline CDR1 and CDR2: SGHRS and YFSETQ. The J segment lost 1 base and the V segment lost 6 bases, leaving 6 bases of the junction unmatched. CDR3 coding DNA: TGCGCCAGCAACCCGAGGACTAGCGGGAACACCGGGGAGCTGTTTTTT. Its protein is CASNPRTSGNTGELFF.

V gene TRBV5-1 combines with J gene TRBJ1-1; D perhaps matches TRBD1 (6 bases). V lost 3 bases and J lost 1, with 16 bases in between. CDR3 length: 16 residues. The germline V gene has CDR1 SGHRS and CDR2 YFSETQ. Here the CDR3 reads CASSSTGSWGNTEAFF. Here the CDR3 DNA reads TGCGCCAGCAGCTCCACAGGGAGTTGGGGGAACACTGAAGCTTTCTTT. The full variable domain, with the rest looked up from reference TRBV5-1 and TRBJ1-1, is KAGVTQTPRYLIKTRGQQVTLSCSPISGHRSVSWYQQTPGQGLQFLFEYFSETQRNKGNFPGRFSGRQFSNSRSEMNVSTLELGDSALYLCASSSTGSWGNTEAFFGQGTRLTVV.